This T cell receptor (beta chain) was sequenced in a study of cytomegalovirus exposure and HLA in healthy donors. This clone is a singleton in its sample. Its matching antigen is unknown. CDR1 SNHLY and CDR2 FYNNEI come from the germline V gene. V was clipped by 6 bases and J by 8 bases, with 11 bases between them. CDR3 length: 12 residues. Study-wide findings and caveats: About 87% or about 30% of the time was how often most TCR beta V segments were productive, according to an earlier analysis. Later on, an analysis tied 18,000 or so TCR beta sequences to HLA alleles at 0.05 false discovery rate.

PCR primers comprised 60 Vbeta and 13 Jbeta primers. The table came from immunoSEQ multiplex PCR; TCRdb's copy has only in-frame clones and leaves some out. Altogether about 110,000 clones are present, roughly 86% being singletons, with the ten largest covering more than 1.5%. Sequencing was carried out using PBMCs. The source of this sequence is a man aged 35 to 55 in good health and CMV-seronegative. The chain uses TRBV2 and TRBJ2-1, with a possible D match to TRBD1 (6 bases). The CDR3 DNA reads TGTGCCAGCAGCCCAGGGGTCCATGAGCAGTTCTTC. Translating it yields CASSPGVHEQFF.